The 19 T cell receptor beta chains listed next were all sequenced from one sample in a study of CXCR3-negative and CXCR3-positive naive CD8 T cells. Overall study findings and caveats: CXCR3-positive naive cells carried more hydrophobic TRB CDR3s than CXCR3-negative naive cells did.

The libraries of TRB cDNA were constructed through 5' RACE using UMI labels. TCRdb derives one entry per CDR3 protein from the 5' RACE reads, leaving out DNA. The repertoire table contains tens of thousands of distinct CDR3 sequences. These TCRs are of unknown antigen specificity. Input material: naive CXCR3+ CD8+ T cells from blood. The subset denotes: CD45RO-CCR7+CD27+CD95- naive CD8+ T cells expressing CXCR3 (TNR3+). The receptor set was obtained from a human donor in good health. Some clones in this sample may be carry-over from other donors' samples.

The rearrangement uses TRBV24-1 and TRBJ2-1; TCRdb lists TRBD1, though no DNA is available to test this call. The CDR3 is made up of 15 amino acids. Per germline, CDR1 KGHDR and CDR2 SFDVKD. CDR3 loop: CATSDADRGLNEQFF.

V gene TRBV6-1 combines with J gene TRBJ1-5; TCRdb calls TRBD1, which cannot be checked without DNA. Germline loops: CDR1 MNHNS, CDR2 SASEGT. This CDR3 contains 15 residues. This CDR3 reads CASSRTGHRNQPQHF.

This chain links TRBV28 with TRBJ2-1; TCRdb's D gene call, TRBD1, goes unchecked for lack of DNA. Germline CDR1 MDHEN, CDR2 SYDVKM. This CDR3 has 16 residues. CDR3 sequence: CASKTRQELTYNEQFF.

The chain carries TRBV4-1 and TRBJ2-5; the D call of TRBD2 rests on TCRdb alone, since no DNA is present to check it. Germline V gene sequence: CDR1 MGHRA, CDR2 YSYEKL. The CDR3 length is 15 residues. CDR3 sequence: CASSQEGGFGETQYF.

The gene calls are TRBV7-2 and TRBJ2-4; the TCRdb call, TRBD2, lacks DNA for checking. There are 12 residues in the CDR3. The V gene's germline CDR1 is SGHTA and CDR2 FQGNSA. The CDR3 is CASAGLEDIQYF.

The CDR3: CASSLLTLYEQYF. The chain combines TRBV28 with TRBJ2-7. CDR1 and CDR2 (germline): MDHEN, SYDVKM. The CDR3 is made up of 13 amino acids.

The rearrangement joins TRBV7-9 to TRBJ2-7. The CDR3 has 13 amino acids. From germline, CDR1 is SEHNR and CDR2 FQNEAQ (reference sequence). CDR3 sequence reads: CASSLPGAYEQYF.

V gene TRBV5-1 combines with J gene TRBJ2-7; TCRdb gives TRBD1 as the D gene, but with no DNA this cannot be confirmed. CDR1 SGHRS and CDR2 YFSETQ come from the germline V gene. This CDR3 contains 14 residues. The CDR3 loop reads CASSFRDRAYEQYF. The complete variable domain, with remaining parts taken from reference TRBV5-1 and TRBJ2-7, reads KAGVTQTPRYLIKTRGQQVTLSCSPISGHRSVSWYQQTPGQGLQFLFEYFSETQRNKGNFPGRFSGRQFSNSRSEMNVSTLELGDSALYLCASSFRDRAYEQYFGPGTRLTVT.

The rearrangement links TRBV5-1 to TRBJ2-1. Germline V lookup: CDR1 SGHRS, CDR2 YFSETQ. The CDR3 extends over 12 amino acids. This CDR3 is CASSQTMNEQFF.

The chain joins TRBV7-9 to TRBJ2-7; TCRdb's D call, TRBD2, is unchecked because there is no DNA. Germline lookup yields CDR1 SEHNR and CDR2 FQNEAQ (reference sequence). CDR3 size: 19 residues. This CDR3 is CASSLAEAGVIPFPYEQYF.

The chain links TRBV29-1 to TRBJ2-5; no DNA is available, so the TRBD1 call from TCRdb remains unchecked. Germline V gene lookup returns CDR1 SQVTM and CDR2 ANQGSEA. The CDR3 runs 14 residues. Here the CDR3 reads CSVLLLGVGETQYF.

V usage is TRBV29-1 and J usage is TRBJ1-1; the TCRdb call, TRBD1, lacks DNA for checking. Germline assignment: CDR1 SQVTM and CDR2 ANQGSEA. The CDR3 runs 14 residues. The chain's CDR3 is CSVIAGTGDTEAFF. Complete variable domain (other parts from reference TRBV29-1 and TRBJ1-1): SAVISQKPSRDICQRGTSLTIQCQVDSQVTMMFWYRQQPGQSLTLIATANQGSEATYESGFVIDKFPISRPNLTFSTLTVSNMSPEDSSIYLCSVIAGTGDTEAFFGQGTRLTVV.

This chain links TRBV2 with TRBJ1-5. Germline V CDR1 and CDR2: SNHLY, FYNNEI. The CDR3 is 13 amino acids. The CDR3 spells CASGGGGNQPQHF. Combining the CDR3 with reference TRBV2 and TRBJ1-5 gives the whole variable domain EPEVTQTPSHQVTQMGQEVILRCVPISNHLYFYWYRQILGQKVEFLVSFYNNEISEKSEIFDDQFSVERPDGSNFTLKIRSTKLEDSAMYFCASGGGGNQPQHFGDGTRLSIL.

CDR3 in amino acids: CASSSRDSNTGELFF. V usage is TRBV7-6 and J usage is TRBJ2-2; TCRdb returns TRBD1, unconfirmable since there is no DNA. The CDR3 consists of 15 residues. Looked up from germline, CDR1 is SGHVS and CDR2 is FNYEAQ.

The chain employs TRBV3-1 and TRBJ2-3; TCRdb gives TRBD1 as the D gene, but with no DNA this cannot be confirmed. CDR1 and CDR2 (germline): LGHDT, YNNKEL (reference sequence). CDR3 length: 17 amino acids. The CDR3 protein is CASSQEEGGRWARTQYF.

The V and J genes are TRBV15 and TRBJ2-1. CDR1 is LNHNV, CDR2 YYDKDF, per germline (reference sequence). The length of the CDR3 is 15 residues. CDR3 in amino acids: CATSRDLGYYNEQFF. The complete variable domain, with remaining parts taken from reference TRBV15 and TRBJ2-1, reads DAMVIQNPRYQVTQFGKPVTLSCSQTLNHNVMYWYQQKSSQAPKLLFHYYDKDFNNEADTPDNFQSRRPNTSFCFLDIRSPGLGDTAMYLCATSRDLGYYNEQFFGPGTRLTVL.

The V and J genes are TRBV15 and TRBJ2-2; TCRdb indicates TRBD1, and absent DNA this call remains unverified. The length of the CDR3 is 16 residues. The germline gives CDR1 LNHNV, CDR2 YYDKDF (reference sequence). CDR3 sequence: CATSDNRQGNTGELFF.

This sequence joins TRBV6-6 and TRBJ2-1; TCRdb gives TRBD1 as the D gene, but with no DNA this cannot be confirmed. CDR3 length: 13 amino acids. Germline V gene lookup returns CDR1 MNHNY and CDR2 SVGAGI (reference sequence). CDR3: CASSYSNVQVQFF.

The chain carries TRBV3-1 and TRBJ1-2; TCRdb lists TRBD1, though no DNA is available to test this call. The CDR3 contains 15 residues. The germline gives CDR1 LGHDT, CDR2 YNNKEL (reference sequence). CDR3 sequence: CASTANDSPNYGYTF.